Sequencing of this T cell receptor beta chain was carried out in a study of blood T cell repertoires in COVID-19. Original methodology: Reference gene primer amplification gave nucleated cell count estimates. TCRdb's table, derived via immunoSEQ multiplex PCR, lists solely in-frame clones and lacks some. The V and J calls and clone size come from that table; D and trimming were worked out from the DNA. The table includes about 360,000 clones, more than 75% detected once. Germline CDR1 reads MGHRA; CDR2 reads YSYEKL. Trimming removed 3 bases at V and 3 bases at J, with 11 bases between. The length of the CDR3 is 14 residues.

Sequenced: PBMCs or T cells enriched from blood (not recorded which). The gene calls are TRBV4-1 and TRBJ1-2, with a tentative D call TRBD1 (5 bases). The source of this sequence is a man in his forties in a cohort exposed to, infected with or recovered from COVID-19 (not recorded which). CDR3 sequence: CASSQGGVDYGYTF. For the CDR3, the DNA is TGCGCCAGCAGCCAGGGAGGGGTCGACTATGGCTACACCTTC.